This T cell receptor (beta chain) was sequenced in a study of human T cells and chemical hapten exposure. Study information: The patients were mostly female; they had alopecia areata, totalis or universalis.

Time point given: patch test 2, 6 weeks after DPC sensitization. As to treatment: therapeutic diphenylcyclopropenone sensitization with weekly scalp DPC. MiXCR was run by TCRdb on the RACE reads, yielding one entry per CDR3 protein. This sample has roughly 69,000 distinct CDR3 sequences, with about a tenth found just once. Trimming stripped 2 bases from V and 2 bases from J, with 6 bases between. Germline CDR1 reads SQVTM; CDR2 reads ANQGSEA. The CDR3 is 12 residues long. This clonotype was counted at least ten times. The specimen was whole blood, collected in connection with sensitization to the hapten diphenylcyclopropenone (DPC). This sequence joins TRBV29-1 and TRBJ1-1; D perhaps matches TRBD1 (5 bases). This clonotype originated in a woman aged 45-65 years with alopecia areata. Some clones in this sample may be carry-over from other donors' samples. The CDR3 DNA reads TGCAGCGTTGAAAGGGGAAACACTGAAGCTTTCTTT. Translated, it gives CSVERGNTEAFF.